Here is one T cell receptor (beta chain) with its context. Source study methods: Quantification of nucleated cells was approximated via reference gene primer amplification. Sequenced by immunoSEQ multiplex PCR; TCRdb stores in-frame clones only, minus some. For V, J and clone size, that table is used; D and trimming come from the DNA. The sample includes about 120,000 clones, approximately 90% of them seen just once. These data belong to a study of blood T cell repertoires in COVID-19. Across the study: PBMCs, B-cell-depleted T cells, or T cells were the source of the cDNA or gDNA that made up the material.

The receptor comes from a human donor with active COVID-19. The donor label of this sample is uncertain. Sequenced: peripheral blood.

This CDR3 reads CASSVAGTGAYEQYF. CDR3 nucleotide sequence: TGTGCCAGCAGTGTAGCCGGGACGGGGGCCTACGAGCAGTACTTC. The chain joins TRBV6-1 to TRBJ2-7, with D perhaps matching TRBD2 (6 bases). The CDR3 has 15 amino acids. Germline V gene sequence: CDR1 MNHNS, CDR2 SASEGT. Trimming stripped 4 bases from V and 2 bases from J, with 15 bases between.